These 9 T cell receptor beta chains were sequenced from one sample in a study of high-grade serous ovarian cancer treatment subgroups. Tumor samples were obtained before definitive surgery or chemotherapy. Sequencing used immunoSEQ multiplex PCR; TCRdb keeps in-frame clones, though not all of them. The sample holds approximately 40,000 clones, about four fifths seen once. The source material was tumor tissue. Every receptor here comes from a human donor with high-grade serous ovarian cancer.

The chain joins TRBV5-3 to TRBJ2-3, with 11 bases lining up with TRBD2. TRBV5-3 belongs to the ORF category, with a function that is uncertain. The CDR3 runs to 16 residues. After removal of 3 bases from V and 2 bases from J, the junction contained 5 bases not matched to a gene. The CDR3 DNA reads TGTGCCAGAAGCTGCCGACTAGCGGGGCACACAGATACGCAGTATTTT. The encoded protein is CARSCRLAGHTDTQYF.

The rearrangement links TRBV7-2 to TRBJ2-7; D not resolved. The CDR3 is 14 residues long. Trimming took 3 bases from V and 4 from J, leaving 13 bases between them. Germline CDR1 SGHTA, CDR2 FQGNSA. The CDR3 here is CASSFDSSGYEQYF. The CDR3 DNA reads as TGTGCCAGCAGCTTCGATTCTAGTGGATACGAGCAGTACTTC. The full variable domain, completed using reference TRBV7-2 and TRBJ2-7, is GAGVSQSPSNKVTEKGKDVELRCDPISGHTALYWYRQSLGQGLEFLIYFQGNSAPDKSGLPSDRFSAERTGGSVSTLTIQRTQQEDSAVYLCASSFDSSGYEQYFGPGTRLTVT.

J is TRBJ2-5 and V is TRBV9; the D gene is possibly TRBD1 (5 bases). The germline V and J ends were trimmed by 0 bases and 4 bases, with 13 bases remaining between them. CDR1 and CDR2 from the germline V gene are SGDLS and YYNGEE. The CDR3 consists of 15 residues. DNA for the CDR3: TGTGCCAGCAGCGTAGATAGGGGTGGCCGAGAGACCCAGTACTTC. It yields the protein CASSVDRGGRETQYF.

The chain carries TRBV4-1 and TRBJ2-2; D perhaps matches TRBD2 (6 bases). Germline V gene lookup returns CDR1 MGHRA and CDR2 YSYEKL. The CDR3 length is 12 residues. Trimming left V 3 bases short and J 8 bases short, with 7 bases between. The DNA for the CDR3 is TGCGCCAGCAGCCAGGGGGGAGGGGAGCTGTTTTTT. Amino acid sequence: CASSQGGGELFF.

The chain employs TRBV11-2 and TRBJ2-3; D call uncertain. Between the trimmed V and J ends, which lost 2 bases and 3 bases, there was a span of 6 bases. The V gene's germline CDR1 is SGHAT and CDR2 FQNNGV. This CDR3 comprises 13 residues. CDR3 loop: CASSLRLTDTQYF. The CDR3, as DNA: TGTGCCAGCAGCTTACGATTAACAGATACGCAGTATTTT.

The chain joins TRBV19 to TRBJ2-3; TRBD2 is a possible D gene (6 bases). Trimming took off 0 bases at V and 8 bases at J, with 12 bases between the two ends. Germline V gene lookup returns CDR1 LNHDA and CDR2 SQIVND (reference sequence). The CDR3 is 14 amino acids. DNA of the CDR3: TGTGCCAGTAGTATAGATCACACGGGAGCTACGCAGTATTTT. Protein: CASSIDHTGATQYF.

The chain uses TRBV2 and TRBJ2-2; a weak D match, TRBD2 (6 bases). Trimming took off 4 bases at V and 2 bases at J, with 14 bases between the two ends. In germline, CDR1 is SNHLY, CDR2 FYNNEI. This CDR3 is 16 amino acids long. The CDR3 DNA follows: TGTGCCAGCAGTGTCCGGGACTTACCAAACACCGGGGAGCTGTTTTTT. Protein product: CASSVRDLPNTGELFF.

J is TRBJ2-7 and V is TRBV5-6, with 12 bases that match TRBD2. Germline V lookup: CDR1 SGHDT, CDR2 YYEEEE. CDR3 size: 16 residues. The ends lost 4 bases at V and 5 bases at J; junction bases unmatched: 10. The CDR3 DNA reads TGTGCCAGCAGCGAGGTGAGGACTAGCGGGACTAACGAGCAGTACTTC. Residues: CASSEVRTSGTNEQYF.

This clone has just one count. The chain combines TRBV5-4 with TRBJ2-7; 8 bases are a match to TRBD2. This CDR3 contains 14 residues. Trimming at V came to 3 bases and at J to 2 bases, leaving 4 bases not matched to a gene. Germline V gives CDR1 SGHNT, CDR2 YYREEE (reference sequence). The CDR3 reads CASSSSTSAYEQYF. The CDR3 nucleotides are TGTGCCAGCAGCTCCTCGACTAGCGCCTACGAGCAGTACTTC.